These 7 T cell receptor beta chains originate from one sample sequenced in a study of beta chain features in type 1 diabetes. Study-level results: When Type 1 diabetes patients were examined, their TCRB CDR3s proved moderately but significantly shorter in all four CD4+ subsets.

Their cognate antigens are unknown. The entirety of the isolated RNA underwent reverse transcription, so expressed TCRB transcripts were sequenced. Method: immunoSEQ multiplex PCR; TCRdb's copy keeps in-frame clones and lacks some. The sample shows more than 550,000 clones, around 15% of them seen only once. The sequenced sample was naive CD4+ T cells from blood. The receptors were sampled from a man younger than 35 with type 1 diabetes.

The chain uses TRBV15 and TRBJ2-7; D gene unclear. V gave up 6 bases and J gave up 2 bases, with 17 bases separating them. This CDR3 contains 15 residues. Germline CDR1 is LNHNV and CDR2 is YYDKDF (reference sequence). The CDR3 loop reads CATREWTPGPYEQYF. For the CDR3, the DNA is TGTGCCACCAGGGAATGGACCCCTGGTCCCTACGAGCAGTACTTC.

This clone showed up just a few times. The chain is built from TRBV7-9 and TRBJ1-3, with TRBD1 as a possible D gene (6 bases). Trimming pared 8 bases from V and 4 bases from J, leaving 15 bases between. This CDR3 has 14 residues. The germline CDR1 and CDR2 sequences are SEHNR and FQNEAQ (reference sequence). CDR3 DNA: TGTGCCAGCTTGAACCCGGGGGCCGGAAACACCATATATTTT. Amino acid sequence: CASLNPGAGNTIYF. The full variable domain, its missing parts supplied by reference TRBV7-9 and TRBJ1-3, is DTGVSQNPRHKITKRGQNVTFRCDPISEHNRLYWYRQTLGQGPEFLTYFQNEAQLEKSRLLSDRFSAERPKGSFSTLEIQRTEQGDSAMYLCASLNPGAGNTIYFGEGSWLTVV.

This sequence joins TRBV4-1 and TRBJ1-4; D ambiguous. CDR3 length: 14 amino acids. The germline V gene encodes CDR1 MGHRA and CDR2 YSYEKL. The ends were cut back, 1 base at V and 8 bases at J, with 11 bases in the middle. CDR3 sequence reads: CASSQVGPGEKLFF. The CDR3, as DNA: TGCGCCAGCAGCCAAGTTGGCCCGGGGGAAAAACTGTTTTTT.

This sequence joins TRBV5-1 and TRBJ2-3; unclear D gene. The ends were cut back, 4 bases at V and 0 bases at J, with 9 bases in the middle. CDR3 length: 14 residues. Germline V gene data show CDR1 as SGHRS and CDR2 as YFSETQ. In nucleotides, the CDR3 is TGCGCCAGCAGCGTTATCTATAGCACAGATACGCAGTATTTT. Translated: CASSVIYSTDTQYF. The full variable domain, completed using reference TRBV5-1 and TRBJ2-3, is KAGVTQTPRYLIKTRGQQVTLSCSPISGHRSVSWYQQTPGQGLQFLFEYFSETQRNKGNFPGRFSGRQFSNSRSEMNVSTLELGDSALYLCASSVIYSTDTQYFGPGTRLTVL.

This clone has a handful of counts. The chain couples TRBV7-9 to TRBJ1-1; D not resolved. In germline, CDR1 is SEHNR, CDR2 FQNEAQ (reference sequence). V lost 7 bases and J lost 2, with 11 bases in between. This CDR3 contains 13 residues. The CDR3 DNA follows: TGTGCCAGCACCTGGAGTCTAAACACTGAAGCTTTCTTT. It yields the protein CASTWSLNTEAFF.

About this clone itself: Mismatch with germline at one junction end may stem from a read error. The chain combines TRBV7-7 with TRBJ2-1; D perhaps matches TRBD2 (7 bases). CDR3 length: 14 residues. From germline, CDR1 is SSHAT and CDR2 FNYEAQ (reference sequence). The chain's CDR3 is CASSRTRGANEQFF. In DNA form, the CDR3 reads TGTGCTAGCAGCCGGACTAGGGGGGCGAATGAGCAGTTCTTC. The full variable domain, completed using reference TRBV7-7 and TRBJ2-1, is GAGVSQSPRYKVTKRGQDVTLRCDPISSHATLYWYQQALGQGPEFLTYFNYEAQPDKSGLPSDRFSAERPEGSISTLTIQRTEQRDSAMYRCASSRTRGANEQFFGPGTRLTVL.

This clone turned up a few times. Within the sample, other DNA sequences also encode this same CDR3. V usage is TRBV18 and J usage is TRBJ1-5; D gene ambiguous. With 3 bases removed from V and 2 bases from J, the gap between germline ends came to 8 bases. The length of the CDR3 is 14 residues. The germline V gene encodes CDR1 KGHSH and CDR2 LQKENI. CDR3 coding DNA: TGTGCCAGCTCACCCTCGGGAGGCAATCAGCCCCAGCATTTT. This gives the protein CASSPSGGNQPQHF.